This is a list of T cell receptor beta chains from one sample in a study of cytomegalovirus exposure and HLA in healthy donors. Sequenced by immunoSEQ multiplex PCR; TCRdb stores in-frame clones only, minus some. The sample lists approximately 290,000 clones, 80% occurring once. Sequencing used PBMCs. The receptors were sampled from a girl aged 2 to 10 in good health and CMV-seronegative. Each CDR3 is given with its conserved first and last residue. A D gene is named only where the DNA matches it firmly. Clone size, where shown, is once, few, many, or a class for clones that have expanded.

CDR3 length | J gene | V gene | D gene | clone size | CDR3 DNA | CDR3 protein
16 | TRBJ2-3 | TRBV5-4 | TRBD2 | . | TGTGCCAGCAGCTCCCCGGGGAGCGGGGGGGCAGATACGCAGTATTTT | CASSSPGSGGADTQYF
14 | TRBJ2-7 | TRBV7-9 | . | . | TGTGCCAGCAGCTTACCGCCTAGGAGCTACGAGCAGTACTTC | CASSLPPRSYEQYF
13 | TRBJ1-3 | TRBV5-6 | . | . | TGTGCCAGCAGCCTCCCCTCTGGAAACACCATATATTTT | CASSLPSGNTIYF
16 | TRBJ2-5 | TRBV27 | TRBD2 | . | TGTGCCAGCAGTTTTTTAGCGGGAGACATCCAAGAGACCCAGTACTTC | CASSFLAGDIQETQYF
16 | TRBJ2-1 | TRBV27 | . | . | TGTGCCAGCAGTTCCTCCCCAAGAACGGGGAACAATGAGCAGTTCTTC | CASSSSPRTGNNEQFF
17 | TRBJ2-7 | TRBV28 | . | . | TGTGCCAGCAGTTTCCCACCAATTGGGGGACTCGCCTACGAGCAGTACTTC | CASSFPPIGGLAYEQYF
17 | TRBJ2-1 | TRBV5-1 | TRBD2 | . | TGCGCCAGCAGCTTTGCCATGGCTAGCGGGAGTTTCCATGAGCAGTTCTTC | CASSFAMASGSFHEQFF
14 | TRBJ2-7 | TRBV27 | . | . | TGTGCCAGCAGTTCCAGGGGAGGGCCGTACGAGCAGTACTTC | CASSSRGGPYEQYF
14 | TRBJ1-5 | TRBV2 | . | few | TGTGCCAGCAGTGAGAACAGGGGCAATCAGCCCCAGCATTTT | CASSENRGNQPQHF
16 | TRBJ1-2 | TRBV7-2 | TRBD1 | . | TGTGCCAGCAGCTTATTTTGGGACAGGGGGGAAGGTGGCTACACCTTC | CASSLFWDRGEGGYTF